This T cell receptor beta chain was recovered during a study of OX40 agonist ivuxolimab in advanced cancers. Study in general: Under the entry rules, prior anti-PD-1, anti-PD-L1 or anti-CTLA-4 therapy was allowed, and about 38% had some. General study results and limits: Near-lowest levels of clonal expansion characterized partial responders at 0.1-3.0 mg/kg.

This clone came up once. As yet, its antigen is unknown. Libraries were prepared by immunoSEQ multiplex PCR; TCRdb keeps only in-frame clonotypes and omits some of them. The sample has some 70,000 clones, roughly 90% seen once. The V gene's germline CDR1 is WSHSY and CDR2 SAAADI. V lost 8 bases and J 2 bases, leaving 12 bases between the germline ends. The CDR3 is made up of 13 amino acids. Peripheral blood came from all dose cohorts at three timepoints. This clonotype was obtained from an adult with an advanced solid tumor such as melanoma, head and neck, liver or kidney cancer. This chain uses TRBV10-2 with TRBJ1-2, with D perhaps TRBD1 (6 bases). The sample here was CD4+ or CD8+ T cells sorted from blood, taken in a trial of the OX40 agonist ivuxolimab. The CDR3 sequence: CASAQGTNYGYTF. The CDR3, as DNA: TGCGCCAGCGCTCAGGGGACGAACTATGGCTACACCTTC.